This TCR beta chain was recorded in a study of T cells after yellow fever vaccination. The CDR3 consists of 14 residues. V lost 4 bases and J lost 1, with 7 bases in between. Germline V lookup: CDR1 ENHRY, CDR2 SYGVKD. A process of 5'RACE template switching, which added a universal primer site and UMIs, was used to make TCR cDNA. TCRdb called the 5' RACE reads again in MiXCR, with one record for every CDR3 protein. The repertoire holds some 560,000 distinct CDR3 sequences, over 15% seen once, with roughly an eighth in the top ten. The rearrangement links TRBV10-3 to TRBJ2-2; tentative D call: TRBD1 (6 bases). The sequenced sample was PBMCs, obtained 15 days after the yellow fever booster vaccination. The receptor's source is a man aged 25 to 45 who received the YFV17D yellow fever vaccine. CDR3 protein: CAISAGQNTGELFF. As DNA, the CDR3 is TGTGCCATCAGTGCGGGACAGAACACCGGGGAGCTGTTTTTT.